This T cell receptor (beta chain) is drawn from a study of T cell responses to AZD1222 COVID-19 vaccine. General study findings and limits: The CD4 TCRs associated with vaccination extended across spike and predominated at 160-218 and 743-854. Samples come after the peak T cell response, not at day 14.

The CDR3 runs 13 residues. The V and J ends lost 7 bases and 7 bases respectively, with 16 bases between them. Germline CDR1 is SNHLY and CDR2 is FYNNEI. With regard to this clone: Its antigen is not identified.

Assay: immunoSEQ multiplex PCR; the TCRdb copy retains only in-frame clones and omits some. Of approximately 100,000 clones detected, roughly 87% appear once; the ten largest clones hold approximately 16%. The sequences come from peripheral blood, collected on day 0 of AZD1222 vaccination. This TCR was recovered from an adult in good health. J is TRBJ1-2 and V is TRBV2; possibly TRBD1 for D (5 bases). In DNA form, the CDR3 reads TGTGCCAGCATAGGGGAGAGGGTGAGTGGCTACACCTTC. Its translation is CASIGERVSGYTF.